This TCR beta chain is from a study of blood T cells in healthy people across ages. Study conclusions and caveats: Estimated diversity, derived from one million T cells, was regarded as an underestimate. More naive CD4+ cells and higher diversity were found in long-lived than in aged donors.

Roughly 9.2 milliliters of peripheral blood were drawn from each donor into EDTA-treated tubes. On this clonotype itself: What it recognizes is unknown. A much larger clone lies a single base off, so this may be a read error.

Using a J-beta primer mix together with a sample-barcoded 5' primer, a second PCR was run for about 6 to 12 cycles. TCRdb used MiXCR to reprocess the 5' RACE reads, holding one entry per CDR3 protein. The sample consists of some 1.5 million distinct CDR3 sequences, 28% of them appearing once. Sequenced input: blood. The receptor comes from a young woman in good health.

CDR3 residues: CASSWGQGWDTQYF. CDR3 in DNA: TGTGCCAGCAGCTGGGGACAGGGGTGGGATACGCAGTATTTT. The chain combines TRBV5-5 with TRBJ2-3; 10 bases agree with TRBD1. The CDR3 consists of 14 residues. Germline CDR1 reads SGHKS; CDR2 reads YYEKEE (reference sequence). The V segment lost 3 bases and the J segment 6 bases; nucleotides outside the gene matches: 4.